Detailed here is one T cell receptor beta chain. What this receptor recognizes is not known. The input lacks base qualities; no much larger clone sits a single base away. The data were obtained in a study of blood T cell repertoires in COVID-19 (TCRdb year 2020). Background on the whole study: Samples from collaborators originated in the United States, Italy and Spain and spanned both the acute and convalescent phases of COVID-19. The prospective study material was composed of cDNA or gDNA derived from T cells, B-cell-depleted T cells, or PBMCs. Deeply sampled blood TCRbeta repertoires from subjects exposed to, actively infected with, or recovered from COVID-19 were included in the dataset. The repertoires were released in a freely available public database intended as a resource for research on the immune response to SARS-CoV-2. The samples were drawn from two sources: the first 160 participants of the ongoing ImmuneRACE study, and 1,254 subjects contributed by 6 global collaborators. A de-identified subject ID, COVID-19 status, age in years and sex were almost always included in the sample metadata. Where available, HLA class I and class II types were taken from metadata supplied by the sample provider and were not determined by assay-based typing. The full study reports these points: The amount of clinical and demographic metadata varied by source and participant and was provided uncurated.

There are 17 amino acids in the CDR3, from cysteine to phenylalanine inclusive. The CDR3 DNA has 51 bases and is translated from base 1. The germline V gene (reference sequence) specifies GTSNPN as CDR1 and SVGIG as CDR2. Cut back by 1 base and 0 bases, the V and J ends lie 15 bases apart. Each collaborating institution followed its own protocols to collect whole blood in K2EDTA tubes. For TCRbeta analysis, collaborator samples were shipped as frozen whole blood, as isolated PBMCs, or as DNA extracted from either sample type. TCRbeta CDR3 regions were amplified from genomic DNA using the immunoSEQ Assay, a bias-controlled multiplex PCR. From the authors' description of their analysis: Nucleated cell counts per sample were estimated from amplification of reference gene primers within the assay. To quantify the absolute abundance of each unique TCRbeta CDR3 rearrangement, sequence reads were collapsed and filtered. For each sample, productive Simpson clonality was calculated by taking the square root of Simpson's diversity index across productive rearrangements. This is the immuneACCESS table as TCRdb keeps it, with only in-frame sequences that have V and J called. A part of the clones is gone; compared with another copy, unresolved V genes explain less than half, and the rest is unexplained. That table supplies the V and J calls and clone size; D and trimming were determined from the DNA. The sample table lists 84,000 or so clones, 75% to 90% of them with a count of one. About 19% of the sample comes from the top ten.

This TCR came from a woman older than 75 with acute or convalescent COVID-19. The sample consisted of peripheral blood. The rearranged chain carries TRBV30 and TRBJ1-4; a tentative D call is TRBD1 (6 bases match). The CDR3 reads CAWSAPGQPTTNEKLFF. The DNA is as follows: TGTGCCTGGAGTGCCCCTGGACAGCCCACAACTAATGAAAAACTGTTTTTT. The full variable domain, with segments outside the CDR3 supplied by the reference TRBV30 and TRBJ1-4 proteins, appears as SQTIHQWPATLVQPVGSPLSLECTVEGTSNPNLYWYRQAAGRGLQLLFYSVGIGQISSEVPQNLSASRPQDRQFILSSKKLLLSDSGFYLCAWSAPGQPTTNEKLFFGSGTQLSVL.